This T cell receptor (beta chain) was captured in a study of cytomegalovirus exposure and HLA in healthy donors (dated by TCRdb to about 2017). Regarding the research as a whole: According to an earlier analysis of 550 to 750 of the donors, 150 million to 200 million T cells yielded 117 million unique TCR beta sequences and 276 Gb of sequence data. On average, roughly 200,000 unique TCR beta nucleotide sequences were sequenced per donor among about 400 genotyped donors of the cohort, with 15% to 20% of those sequences being non-productive. A later genetic analysis used genome-wide SNP genotypes for about 55% of the 666 donors, treating that subset as a discovery cohort. Alongside the repertoire data, information on donor age, sex, ethnicity and CMV serostatus was compiled. The study profiled the T cell repertoires of 666 subjects by immunosequencing and related them to cytomegalovirus serostatus. The genetic ancestry cluster associated with self-reported Caucasian donors included 81% of the roughly 390 genotyped donors. An earlier analysis of approximately 500 of the donors applied high-throughput TCR beta sequencing to assess whether each TCR beta V gene segment acted as functional or pseudogenic. In a later analysis, previously published TCR beta repertoires from 500 to 750 donors were re-analyzed and high-resolution HLA genotyping was added so that TCR occurrence patterns could be studied. All discovery cohort repertoires had been generated using a single sequencing platform. The study aimed to test whether signatures of past pathogen exposure could be identified by cataloging public T cell receptors. Around 300 gigabases of sequencing data and roughly 90 million unique TCR sequences were included in an early release covering about 700 HLA-typed donors. The study combined high-throughput TCR immunosequencing, statistical association of individual TCRs with disease status, and machine learning to predict cytomegalovirus infection status. Besides the first cohort of around 700 subjects, a separate validation cohort made up of 120 different subjects was used. Rather than drawing on any new phenotypic data, the later analysis identified candidate immune exposures from TCR beta sequences and the way those sequences occurred across donors. Both class I and class II loci were covered by HLA typing, at four-digit resolution. The number of donors typed differed by locus, with about 629-630 for A, B, C, DRB1 and DQB1, over 500 for DQA1, over 600 for DPA1, and 400 to 490 for DPB1. Four or five DR-DQ haplotypes were treated as single units for association and clustering because of strong linkage in the cohort. General conclusions and limits of the study: A later genetic analysis associated a missense DCLRE1C variant with V-gene and J-gene trimming of TCR beta chains, and an independent cohort replicated the association. CMV serostatus was the only immune exposure information available for the cohort. The classifier was reported to diagnose cytomegalovirus status with high specificity and sensitivity in both the original cohort and the validation cohort. A later analysis found that most CMV-associated TCR beta chains appeared HLA-restricted, with HLA associations seemingly driven largely by CMV exposure. While some public TCRs were present in many individuals, most TCR sequences turned up only very rarely across donors. Linkage disequilibrium might explain the correlated functional status among segregating V segments, but an unknown experimental factor could not be ruled out. Because HLA typing was missing for some donors at each locus, association tests included only the typed subset. A later genetic analysis reported fewer N-insertions in productive TCRs among donors in an Asian-associated ancestry cluster than the roughly 670-donor mean. A cluster of highly shared sequence variants was judged likely to be a technical artifact of the sequencing pipeline. In this cohort, only TCR beta chains were sequenced, and detectable features were limited by the absence of alpha or paired-chain data. In a later analysis, several top co-occurrence clusters were reported to appear linked to parvovirus B19, influenza, CMV and Epstein-Barr virus. The authors suggested that the approach could potentially be generalized to other disease states and immunological phenotypes. Some IMGT-functional V segments, including TRBV6-2 and TRBV6-3, could not be told apart with the 87-base-pair reads, so those segments were excluded. A further reported finding was that TCR beta sequences accurately predicted the HLA-A and HLA-B alleles for most subjects in the first cohort. A later analysis associated 16,951 TCR beta sequences with specific HLA alleles at a false discovery rate of 0.05. The study listed 150 to 200 TCR beta chains as associated with cytomegalovirus. Roughly uniform sequencing depth across donors was assumed in presence/absence analyses, although this assumption may not hold. In vitro tests confirmed that three of the cytomegalovirus-associated TCR beta chains recognize cytomegalovirus antigens. The earlier analysis of some 540 of the donors excluded roughly 16 rarely observed V segments, including chromosome 9 orphons, because counts were too low. A later analysis found that HLA-associated TCR beta chains were more clonally expanded and had lower generation probabilities than equally common non-associated chains. A later analysis found that TCR association rates varied across HLA loci, with DRB1 alleles showing the most associated TCRs and HLA-C alleles the fewest. When HLA alleles, especially DR and DQ, strongly co-occurred, attributing TCR associations to individual alleles was difficult. In an earlier analysis of over 550 of the donors, most TCR beta V segments were observed in productive rearrangements about 87% or about 30% of the time, broadly matching IMGT annotations.

The CDR3 sequence holds 13 residues, the cysteine and phenylalanine included. Solely the CDR3 DNA is kept, with 39 bases framed from the first base. V drops 4 bases and J drops 0 bases, leaving 7 bases in between. From the germline V gene, CDR1 is SGHVS and CDR2 is FQNEAQ. The cohort was made up of 650 to 700 healthy bone marrow donors. Cohort members were all nominally healthy when sampled, although unrecorded immune exposures were likely present. The donor tested CMV seropositive and was one of the 289 seropositive cohort members. Every donor gave a peripheral blood sample, and the peripheral blood mononuclear cells from that sample were used for TCR beta sequencing. Genomic DNA extraction from the blood cell samples was performed with the Qiagen DNeasy Blood Extraction Kit. The library was generated by the immunoSEQ multiplex PCR assay. For the multiplex PCR, a mixture combining 60 forward primers for TCR Vbeta segments and 13 reverse primers for TCR Jbeta segments was used. The CDR3 region of rearranged TCR beta genes was amplified from genomic DNA by a multiplex PCR assay. The Illumina HiSeq System was used to sequence the amplified TCR beta libraries as 87-base-pair reads. Turning to the authors' computational methods: A later analysis tallied some 79 million unique TCR beta chains across the 666 repertoires, and about 12 million of those chains were shared by two or more donors. Raw reads were error-corrected and collapsed into unique sequences with a nearest-neighbor algorithm that merged closely related sequences to remove PCR and sequencing errors. V, D and J gene segments were assigned by aligning CDR3 sequences to IMGT reference sequences. For a sequence to be retained, a match of at least six nucleotides was required to both a V gene segment and a J gene segment. Rearrangements were called productive when the CDR3 lacked stop codons and stayed in frame with V and J; all others were non-productive. Following IMGT convention, CDR3 was defined as the stretch from the second conserved V-encoded cysteine to the conserved J-encoded phenylalanine. In an earlier analysis of some 550 of the donors, sequences lacking an unambiguous match to a single V gene segment were excluded. An earlier analysis of a few hundred of the donors classified V segments as functional when productive rearrangements were above 56.7% and as segregating when the standard deviation between donors was above 5%. A statistical classification framework was developed to diagnose cytomegalovirus status using the catalog of TCR beta chain sequences. V and J gene assignment, in a later analysis, came from comparing TCR nucleotide sequences with IMGT/GENE-DB human TR gene sequences. Using the TCRdist pipeline, a later analysis assigned CDR3 sequences along with most-parsimonious VDJ recombination scenarios. In a later analysis, every TCR beta chain was defined by the combination of its CDR3 amino acid sequence and its V-gene family, and reads without a unique V-gene family were dropped. In a later analysis, nearly 600 highly shared, low-generation-probability nucleotide sequences were removed to address suspected cross-contamination and a sequencing artifact. For each public chain, a later analysis derived a clonal expansion index from normalized ranks of inferred template counts within each repertoire. In a later analysis, generation probabilities were computed using a VDJ recombination model fitted to out-of-frame rearrangements, and the results were checked against IGoR. In a later analysis, TCR-TCR, TCR-HLA and TCR-CMV co-occurrence was scored with hypergeometric tests, and a repertoire-size bias correction was applied to TCR pairs. To estimate false discovery rates, a later analysis permuted the HLA or CMV assignments 20 times. In a later analysis, co-occurring TCRs were grouped using DBSCAN, and TCRdist sequence similarity was added for clustering within HLA-allele-positive subsets. Repertoires with fewer than 30,000 or more than 120,000 public chains were left out of co-occurrence clustering, as were five repertoires with anomalous nucleotide sharing. TCRdb took this table from immuneACCESS and kept in-frame rearrangements with V and J called. Such tables lack part of the clones; where checked against another copy, unresolved V genes explain under half of the gap, and the rest is unexplained. The V and J calls and clone size come from that table; D and trimming were worked out from the DNA. Recorded for this sample are 180,000 or so clones; around 75% of them occurred a single time. About 8% of the sample lies in the top ten.

This clone was seen only a few times. Its antigen has not been determined. No clone much larger than this one lies a single base away; base qualities are absent. This receptor was taken from a woman aged 35 to 49 in good health and CMV-seropositive. Sequencing was carried out using PBMCs. The chain employs TRBV7-8 and TRBJ2-7; TRBD1 is a weak D gene call, 6 bases matching. CDR3 protein: CASSSRGSYEQYF. Here is the DNA: TGTGCCAGCAGCTCCAGGGGCTCCTACGAGCAGTACTTC.